This T cell receptor beta chain originates from a study of blood T cell repertoires in COVID-19. Study in general: The samples span acute and convalescent COVID-19 from the United States, Italy and Spain.

The CDR3 consists of 16 residues. V shed 5 bases and J 5 bases; nucleotides not matched to a gene: 13. Germline V gene sequence: CDR1 MNHNY, CDR2 SVGAGI (reference sequence). Profiled with immunoSEQ multiplex PCR; TCRdb holds only in-frame clones, not every one. The sample has some 170,000 clones; about 90% are singletons. This receptor was identified in a human donor with acute COVID-19. The donor label of this sample is uncertain. The V call is TRBV6-6, the J call TRBJ2-3; the match to TRBD2 covers 7 bases. Sequencing input: PBMCs or T cells enriched from blood (not recorded which). CDR3 DNA sequence: TGTGCCAGCAGTACCCCTAGCGGAGATACATTAGATACGCAGTATTTT. Amino acid sequence: CASSTPSGDTLDTQYF.